This T cell receptor (beta chain) was sequenced during a study of blood T cell repertoires in COVID-19. Study context: The cDNA or gDNA used as material had been derived from T cells, B-cell-depleted T cells, or PBMCs.

Original handling: Reference gene primer amplification yielded estimated nucleated cell counts. This table comes from immunoSEQ multiplex PCR, and its TCRdb copy is limited to in-frame clones, with some not included. V and J calls and clone size are copied from that table; D and trimming were computed from the DNA. In the table there are 160,000 or so clones, 84% of which are singletons. The length of the CDR3 is 14 residues. Trimming removed 7 bases from V and 5 bases from J; junction bases left unmatched: 8. Germline CDR1 SNHLY, CDR2 FYNNEI. The sequence came from a woman aged 45-65 years with acute or convalescent COVID-19. Sample: peripheral blood. The chain has TRBV2 and TRBJ2-5, with TRBD2 matching 9 bases. The CDR3 loop is CASMPGLAVETQYF. CDR3 in DNA: TGTGCCAGCATGCCGGGACTAGCTGTGGAGACCCAGTACTTC.